Each of the 20 T cell receptor beta chains below was sequenced from the same sample in a study of blood T cell repertoires in COVID-19. Profiled with immunoSEQ multiplex PCR; TCRdb holds only in-frame clones, not every one. Here the sample spans 250,000 to 300,000 clones, about 85% being singletons. Sequencing was done on a sample of peripheral blood. The receptors derive from a woman aged 50 to 60 who had recovered from COVID-19.

The J gene is TRBJ1-3, the V gene TRBV28; 7 bases line up with TRBD1. The CDR3 totals 14 residues. CDR1 MDHEN and CDR2 SYDVKM come from the germline V gene. V lost 7 bases, J lost 3 bases, and 6 bases stayed unmatched. CDR3 loop: CASTTGSVGNTIYF. In nucleotides, the CDR3 is TGTGCCAGCACGACAGGGTCGGTTGGAAACACCATATATTTT. The whole variable domain, filled in from reference TRBV28 and TRBJ1-3, reads DVKVTQSSRYLVKRTGEKVFLECVQDMDHENMFWYRQDPGLGLRLIYFSYDVKMKEKGDIPEGYSVSREKKERFSLILESASTNQTSMYLCASTTGSVGNTIYFGEGSWLTVV.

The V call is TRBV4-3, the J call TRBJ1-2; maybe TRBD1 (5 bases). Germline V gene lookup returns CDR1 LGHNA and CDR2 YSLEER. The CDR3 runs 13 residues. V lost 0 bases and J lost 3, with 5 bases in between. The DNA for the CDR3 is TGCGCCAGCAGCCAAGACAGGGACTATGGCTACACCTTC. As protein: CASSQDRDYGYTF.

CDR3 sequence reads: CASSYFAVGRSNTGELFF. The CDR3 DNA reads as TGTGCCAGCAGTTATTTTGCAGTGGGGCGATCGAACACCGGGGAGCTGTTTTTT. The chain employs TRBV6-2 or TRBV6-3 and TRBJ2-2; TRBD1 is a possible D gene (5 bases). Germline V gene data show CDR1 as MNHEY and CDR2 as SVGEGT. The CDR3 is 18 amino acids. V was shortened by 3 bases and J by 0 bases, with 17 bases between the two germline ends.

The chain joins TRBV6-2 or TRBV6-3 to TRBJ1-2, with D tentatively TRBD1 (5 bases). CDR1 is MNHEY, CDR2 SVGEGT, per germline. With 2 bases removed from V and 8 bases from J, the gap between germline ends came to 9 bases. The CDR3 sequence is 12 residues long. In nucleotides, the CDR3 is TGTGCCAGCAGTTACGGGGCGAGCGGCTACACCTTC. Translating gives CASSYGASGYTF.

This chain connects TRBV5-1 to TRBJ2-7; 11 bases are shared with TRBD1. V dropped 0 bases and J dropped 6; count of bases not matched to a gene: 5. The CDR3 consists of 15 residues. Germline assignment: CDR1 SGHRS and CDR2 YFSETQ. Here the CDR3 DNA reads TGCGCCAGCAGCTTGGAGGGGACAGGGGGGTCCGAGCAGTACTTC. Encoded protein: CASSLEGTGGSEQYF.

Note on this clone: Other DNA variants within this sample encode the same CDR3. The V gene is TRBV19, the J gene TRBJ1-2; 8 nucleotides agree with TRBD1. CDR1 and CDR2 from the germline V gene are LNHDA and SQIVND (reference sequence). Trimming at V came to 6 bases and at J to 5 bases, leaving 2 bases not matched to a gene. CDR3 length: 12 amino acids. Written as DNA, the CDR3 is TGTGCCAGTAGCGACAGGGGATATGGCTACACCTTC. Amino acid sequence: CASSDRGYGYTF.

The gene calls are TRBV30 and TRBJ1-4; D ambiguous. Germline V CDR1 and CDR2: GTSNPN, SVGIG (reference sequence). This CDR3 has 13 residues. Trimming left V 3 bases short and J 4 bases short, with 9 bases between. CDR3 sequence (DNA): TGTGCCTGGAGCCCGGGATTTAATGAAAAACTGTTTTTT. Translating it yields CAWSPGFNEKLFF.

The table lists this clone with a few counts. The CDR3 is CASSRERNSPLHF. The CDR3, as DNA: TGTGCCAGCAGCCGCGAAAGAAATTCACCCCTCCACTTT. V and J are TRBV9 and TRBJ1-6; D ambiguous. The germline V gene encodes CDR1 SGDLS and CDR2 YYNGEE. There are 13 residues in the CDR3. The ends were cut back, 4 bases at V and 7 bases at J, with 9 bases in the middle.

The chain carries TRBV30 and TRBJ2-1, with 9 bases aligning to TRBD2. V gave up 0 bases and J gave up 7 bases; unmatched junction bases: 10. Per germline, CDR1 GTSNPN and CDR2 SVGIG (reference sequence). This CDR3 contains 16 residues. CDR3 loop: CAWSVSAGGRENEQFF. The CDR3 DNA is TGTGCCTGGAGTGTATCGGCGGGCGGGAGGGAGAATGAGCAGTTCTTC. Supplemented by reference TRBV30 and TRBJ2-1, the full variable domain reads SQTIHQWPATLVQPVGSPLSLECTVEGTSNPNLYWYRQAAGRGLQLLFYSVGIGQISSEVPQNLSASRPQDRQFILSSKKLLLSDSGFYLCAWSVSAGGRENEQFFGPGTRLTVL.

V and J are TRBV11-3 and TRBJ2-7; TRBD2 might be the D (5 bases). Germline V gives CDR1 SGHNT, CDR2 YENEEA. Trimming removed 2 bases from V and 6 bases from J, with 20 bases in between. This CDR3 contains 16 residues. In DNA form, the CDR3 reads TGTGCCAGCAGCTTAAATAAGAGGGAGCTAAAATGCGAGCAGTACTTC. Translation gives CASSLNKRELKCEQYF.

CDR3 loop: CASRGGTSGSSLYNEQFF. The CDR3, as DNA: TGTGCCAGCCGGGGAGGGACTAGCGGGAGTTCCCTCTACAATGAGCAGTTCTTC. The chain links TRBV27 to TRBJ2-1, with 14 bases identical to TRBD2. The CDR3 length is 18 residues. CDR1 is MNHEY and CDR2 is SMNVEV in the germline V gene (reference sequence). V lost 8 bases and J lost 3; bases outside the gene matches: 12.

The chain has TRBV9 and TRBJ1-1; perhaps TRBD1 as D (6 bases). The V gene's germline CDR1 is SGDLS and CDR2 YYNGEE. The CDR3 is 15 amino acids. The V end lost 2 bases, the J end lost 0 bases, and 11 bases lay between the germline ends. CDR3 sequence (DNA): TGTGCCAGCAGCGTGGGACACCCGATGAACACTGAAGCTTTCTTT. Amino acid sequence: CASSVGHPMNTEAFF. Full variable domain (missing parts from reference TRBV9 and TRBJ1-1): DSGVTQTPKHLITATGQRVTLRCSPRSGDLSVYWYQQSLDQGLQFLIQYYNGEERAKGNILERFSAQQFPDLHSELNLSSLELGDSALYFCASSVGHPMNTEAFFGQGTRLTVV.

J is TRBJ1-1 and V is TRBV12-5, with D hard to call. Germline values: CDR1 LGHNT, CDR2 FRNRAP. This CDR3 comprises 16 residues. V was cut by 2 bases and J by 2 bases, with 15 bases left in between. The CDR3 region has the DNA TGTGCTAGTGGTTTGACGGTCTCATCGTTTAACACTGAAGCTTTCTTT. As protein: CASGLTVSSFNTEAFF.

The V gene is TRBV27, the J gene TRBJ1-2; 9 nucleotides line up with TRBD1. With 3 bases clipped from V and 5 bases from J, the junction kept 7 bases outside the gene matches. The CDR3 consists of 15 residues. Germline loops: CDR1 MNHEY, CDR2 SMNVEV (reference sequence). The DNA for the CDR3 is TGTGCCAGCAGTTTCTGGGGACAGGGCGCTTATGGCTACACCTTC. It specifies CASSFWGQGAYGYTF.

This clone was seen a few times. This chain connects TRBV11-2 to TRBJ2-2, with 7 bases matching TRBD1. The V gene end was trimmed by 5 bases and the J gene end by 6 bases; junction bases not matched to a gene: 6. Germline V gives CDR1 SGHAT, CDR2 FQNNGV. The CDR3 covers 14 residues. The chain's CDR3 is CASSRNQGAGELFF. The DNA for the CDR3 is TGTGCCAGCAGCCGTAACCAGGGGGCCGGGGAGCTGTTTTTT.

The chain recombines TRBV4-3 with TRBJ2-5, with D possibly being TRBD2 (5 bases). V lost 0 bases to trimming and J lost 0 bases, with 11 bases between them. This CDR3 is 16 amino acids long. CDR1 and CDR2 (germline): LGHNA, YSLEER. For the CDR3, the DNA is TGCGCCAGCAGCCAAGAAGTTGGCGGGTACCAAGAGACCCAGTACTTC. Translation gives CASSQEVGGYQETQYF.

The V and J genes are TRBV5-8 and TRBJ2-1; 7 bases map to TRBD1. There are 16 residues in the CDR3. The ends lost 0 bases at V and 3 bases at J; junction bases unmatched: 6. Germline CDR1 SGHTS, CDR2 YDEGEE. CDR3 DNA sequence: TGTGCCAGCAGCTTGGTTACAGGGGTCAACTACAATGAGCAGTTCTTC. Translated, it gives CASSLVTGVNYNEQFF.

The rearrangement joins TRBV7-2 to TRBJ2-5, with 13 bases matching TRBD2. CDR3 size: 16 residues. Losses at the gene ends were 2 bases for V and 1 base for J; bases not matched to a gene: 1. Germline values: CDR1 SGHTA, CDR2 FQGNSA. The CDR3 loop reads CASSLWTSGGQETQYF. CDR3 DNA: TGTGCCAGCAGCTTATGGACTAGCGGGGGCCAAGAGACCCAGTACTTC.

The V gene is TRBV24-1, the J gene TRBJ2-7, with 8 bases fitting TRBD1. The CDR3 sequence is 15 residues long. The germline CDR1 and CDR2 sequences are KGHDR and SFDVKD. J gave up 5 bases and V 3 bases, and 8 bases lay outside the gene matches. In nucleotides, the CDR3 is TGTGCCACCAGTGATCCCAGACAGGGGAGCCACGAGCAGTACTTC. Translated: CATSDPRQGSHEQYF.

This clone was observed once. The chain employs TRBV5-1 and TRBJ2-6; TRBD1 agrees at 8 bases. Germline CDR1 SGHRS, CDR2 YFSETQ. J gave up 0 bases and V 4 bases, and 9 bases lay outside the gene matches. The CDR3 covers 18 residues. The chain's CDR3 is CASSDQGAPYSGANVLTF. The CDR3 nucleotides read TGCGCCAGCAGCGACCAGGGGGCTCCTTACTCTGGGGCCAACGTCCTGACTTTC. The full variable domain, rest sourced from reference TRBV5-1 and TRBJ2-6, is KAGVTQTPRYLIKTRGQQVTLSCSPISGHRSVSWYQQTPGQGLQFLFEYFSETQRNKGNFPGRFSGRQFSNSRSEMNVSTLELGDSALYLCASSDQGAPYSGANVLTFGAGSRLTVL.